This is a list of T cell receptor beta chains from one sample in a study of blood T cell repertoires in COVID-19. Profiling relied on immunoSEQ multiplex PCR, and the TCRdb table lists in-frame clones only, not all of them. The sample yields a few hundred thousand clones, approximately 78% seen once. Sequencing used peripheral blood. The receptors stem from a woman aged 18-35 years with acute or convalescent COVID-19. Each CDR3 is given with its conserved first and last residue. D genes are given only for firm matches. Expanded clones get a size class; other rows say once, few or many, or leave the size out.

TRBJ2-1 TRBD2 TRBV13 few CASSPRTSGNPWNEQFF TGTGCCAGCAGCCCCCGGACTAGCGGGAATCCTTGGAATGAGCAGTTCTTC
TRBJ1-6 - TRBV18 few CASSREGISYNSPLHF TGTGCCAGCTCACGGGAGGGCATCTCCTATAATTCACCCCTCCACTTT
TRBJ1-1 TRBD1 TRBV11-2 - CASSGQGSTEAFF TGTGCCAGCAGCGGACAGGGTTCAACTGAAGCTTTCTTT
TRBJ2-3 - TRBV27 - CASSQLGGSTDTQYF TGTGCCAGCAGCCAGCTAGGGGGAAGCACAGATACGCAGTATTTT
TRBJ2-7 TRBD1 TRBV11-2 - CASSAGTGGHEQYF TGTGCCAGCAGCGCCGGGACAGGGGGCCACGAGCAGTACTTC
TRBJ2-2 TRBD1 TRBV30 - CAWSVLQGAGELFF TGTGCCTGGAGTGTTCTACAGGGGGCCGGGGAGCTGTTTTTT
TRBJ2-2 TRBD1 TRBV6-5 - CASTRDRAGTGELFF TGTGCCAGCACCCGGGACAGGGCGGGGACCGGGGAGCTGTTTTTT
TRBJ1-6 TRBD1 TRBV18 - CASQVTGTVANSPLHF TGTGCCAGTCAAGTGACCGGGACAGTGGCTAATTCACCCCTCCACTTT
TRBJ2-1 TRBD2 TRBV7-8 - CASSPTGGPGGKFF TGTGCCAGCTCCCCGACCGGAGGGCCCGGGGGGAAGTTCTTC
TRBJ2-3 TRBD1 TRBV24-1 - CATAGGSRDTQYF TGTGCCACCGCAGGGGGTAGTCGGGATACGCAGTATTTT
TRBJ1-4 - TRBV10-2 - CASAPGGRNNEKLFF TGCGCCAGCGCCCCGGGGGGGCGAAACAATGAAAAACTGTTTTTT
TRBJ2-1 - TRBV21-1 - CASSKGDFPYNEQFF TGTGCCAGCAGCAAGGGGGACTTCCCATACAATGAGCAGTTCTTC
TRBJ1-1 - TRBV6-6 - CASSYEGEAFF TGTGCCAGCAGTTACGAGGGCGAAGCTTTCTTT
TRBJ1-2 - TRBV11-2 - CASSSYRDRGYGYTF TGTGCCAGCAGCTCATACAGGGATCGCGGCTATGGCTACACCTTC
TRBJ2-2 TRBD2 TRBV29-1 - CSAASGRVTGELFF TGCAGCGCGGCTAGCGGGAGAGTCACCGGGGAGCTGTTTTTT
TRBJ2-6 - TRBV2 - CASSEFFLGASGANVLTF TGTGCCAGCAGTGAATTCTTTTTGGGGGCATCTGGGGCCAACGTCCTGACTTTC
TRBJ2-3 TRBD1 TRBV28 - CASSPPITGGLSDTQYF TGTGCCAGCAGCCCCCCAATAACAGGGGGCTTATCAGATACGCAGTATTTT
TRBJ2-1 TRBD2 TRBV4-3 - CASSQDETSGSSYNEQFF TGCGCCAGCAGCCAAGATGAGACTAGCGGGAGCTCCTACAATGAGCAGTTCTTC
TRBJ2-1 TRBD2 TRBV3-1/TRBV3-2 few CASTGLAGAGNEQFF TGTGCCAGCACCGGACTAGCGGGAGCTGGCAATGAGCAGTTCTTC
TRBJ2-1 - TRBV27 - CASSFGASYNEQFF TGTGCCAGCAGTTTTGGAGCGTCCTACAATGAGCAGTTCTTC
TRBJ2-3 - TRBV7-3 - CASSLGSRGADTQYF TGTGCCAGCAGCTTAGGGAGCAGGGGCGCAGATACGCAGTATTTT
TRBJ2-7 - TRBV10-3 - CAISPTGIYEQYF TGTGCCATCAGTCCTACAGGGATCTACGAGCAGTACTTC
TRBJ2-5 - TRBV5-6 - CASSPNRRGIQETQYF TGTGCCAGCAGCCCTAATAGAAGGGGTATCCAAGAGACCCAGTACTTC